Listed here are 30 T cell receptor beta chains from one sample, sequenced in a study of OX40 agonist ivuxolimab in advanced cancers. Profiling relied on immunoSEQ multiplex PCR, and the TCRdb table lists in-frame clones only, not all of them. This table has around 60,000 clones, around nine tenths appearing once. Sequenced material: CD4+ or CD8+ T cells sorted from blood, taken in a trial of the OX40 agonist ivuxolimab. All receptors come from an adult with an advanced solid tumor such as melanoma, head and neck, liver or kidney cancer.

A single count supports this clone. The chain recombines TRBV27 with TRBJ2-5; 8 bases agree with TRBD2. The trim removed 4 bases at V and 5 bases at J, leaving 6 bases unmatched. This CDR3 is built from 14 residues. Germline values: CDR1 MNHEY, CDR2 SMNVEV (reference sequence). The CDR3 sequence: CASSSGLVIETQYF. CDR3 DNA: TGTGCCAGCAGTTCGGGACTAGTGATTGAGACCCAGTACTTC.

The rearrangement links TRBV27 to TRBJ2-5, with 8 bases matching TRBD1. V shed 6 bases, J shed 4 bases, and the junction held 10 bases outside the gene matches. The germline gives CDR1 MNHEY, CDR2 SMNVEV (reference sequence). This CDR3 contains 15 residues. The CDR3 region is CASSPGTGPLETQYF. The CDR3 nucleotides are TGTGCCAGCAGCCCAGGGACAGGACCACTAGAGACCCAGTACTTC.

This sequence joins TRBV5-6 and TRBJ2-5, with D perhaps matching TRBD2 (6 bases). The length of the CDR3 is 13 residues. Germline assignment: CDR1 SGHDT and CDR2 YYEEEE. V gave up 3 bases and J gave up 9 bases, with 15 bases separating them. The CDR3 DNA reads as TGTGCCAGCAGCTGGGGGACTTGGGATGCCCAGTACTTC. It is translated as CASSWGTWDAQYF. The entire variable domain, with the rest obtained from reference TRBV5-6 and TRBJ2-5, is as follows: DAGVTQSPTHLIKTRGQQVTLRCSPKSGHDTVSWYQQALGQGPQFIFQYYEEEERQRGNFPDRFSGHQFPNYSSELNVNALLLGDSALYLCASSWGTWDAQYFGPGTRLLVL.

The chain carries TRBV28 and TRBJ2-2; D not resolved. Deletions cut 6 bases from V and 1 base from J, with 3 bases between. Per the germline V gene, CDR1 is MDHEN and CDR2 is SYDVKM. This CDR3 has 12 amino acids. The CDR3 DNA reads as TGTGCCAGCAGCCAGAACACCGGGGAGCTGTTTTTT. It is translated as CASSQNTGELFF.

This chain connects TRBV21-1 to TRBJ2-3; TRBD2, the D gene given by the table, was not confirmed from the DNA. TRBV21-1 is a pseudogene. The CDR3 sequence is 17 residues long. This CDR3 is CATRGGLAGGIFDTQYF. For the CDR3, the DNA is TGTGCCACCAGGGGGGGGCTAGCGGGAGGGATTTTTGATACGCAGTATTTT.

The J gene is TRBJ2-5, the V gene TRBV19; no reliable D call. Per germline, CDR1 LNHDA and CDR2 SQIVND (reference sequence). Trimming stripped 5 bases from V and 2 bases from J, with 9 bases between. The CDR3 has 13 residues. The CDR3 protein is CASSLWQQETQYF. The CDR3, as DNA: TGTGCCAGTAGTTTGTGGCAGCAAGAGACCCAGTACTTC.

The chain employs TRBV6-5 and TRBJ1-1; D possibly corresponds to TRBD1 (5 bases). CDR1 is MNHEY and CDR2 is SVGAGI in the germline V gene. The CDR3 contains 12 residues. V was shortened by 0 bases and J by 7 bases, with 6 bases between the two germline ends. CDR3 bases: TGTGCCAGCAGTTACTCGGGGGGTGAAGCTTTCTTT. As protein: CASSYSGGEAFF.

The rearrangement uses TRBV18 and TRBJ2-7; 9 nucleotides match TRBD1. The junction had 6 bases not matched to a gene; V was cut back by 4 bases and J by 5 bases. The CDR3 covers 14 residues. The germline gives CDR1 KGHSH, CDR2 LQKENI. This CDR3 reads CASSLGTGYDEQYF. The CDR3, as DNA: TGTGCCAGCTCACTCGGGACAGGGTATGACGAGCAGTACTTC.

The genes are TRBV7-2 and TRBJ2-3, with D unclear. The CDR3 is 16 amino acids. Trimming stripped 5 bases from V and 0 bases from J, with 15 bases between. Germline CDR1 SGHTA, CDR2 FQGNSA. The CDR3 DNA reads as TGTGCCAGCAGCAAAGTGGGGTTTCCTAGCACAGATACGCAGTATTTT. This gives the protein CASSKVGFPSTDTQYF.

This CDR3 is CASSIGGTSYEQYF. CDR3 DNA: TGTGCCAGTAGTATAGGTGGGACATCTTACGAGCAGTACTTC. The rearrangement uses TRBV19 and TRBJ2-7; a possible D gene is TRBD1 (6 bases). From germline, CDR1 is LNHDA and CDR2 SQIVND (reference sequence). CDR3 size: 14 residues. Trimming took 1 base from V and 4 from J, leaving 11 bases between them.

The chain recombines TRBV6-1 with TRBJ1-1; D is unresolved. Germline loops: CDR1 MNHNS, CDR2 SASEGT. With 4 bases removed from V and 4 bases from J, the gap between germline ends came to 7 bases. The CDR3 consists of 12 residues. The CDR3 spells CASSVWGTEAFF. CDR3 in DNA: TGTGCCAGCAGTGTCTGGGGCACTGAAGCTTTCTTT.

The CDR3 is CASSLGLALDTQYF. The CDR3 DNA sequence: TGTGCCAGCAGCCTTGGACTAGCGTTAGATACGCAGTATTTT. The V call is TRBV11-3, the J call TRBJ2-3; 9 bases agree with TRBD2. V dropped 5 bases and J dropped 5; count of bases not matched to a gene: 5. This CDR3 comprises 14 residues. CDR1 SGHNT and CDR2 YENEEA come from the germline V gene.

The rearrangement joins TRBV11-2 to TRBJ2-5, with D possibly being TRBD1 (5 bases). Germline V lookup: CDR1 SGHAT, CDR2 FQNNGV. The V and J ends lost 5 bases and 2 bases respectively, with 15 bases between them. The CDR3 is made up of 15 amino acids. The CDR3 region has the DNA TGTGCCAGCAGCCCCCGGACACTGAATCAAGAGACCCAGTACTTC. Translated: CASSPRTLNQETQYF.

This rearrangement joins TRBV28 to TRBJ1-5; no clear D. The CDR3 is made up of 15 amino acids. The germline CDR1 and CDR2 sequences are MDHEN and SYDVKM. Trimming left V 3 bases short and J 4 bases short, with 13 bases between. The CDR3 is CASSFERTLNQPQHF. The CDR3 nucleotides read TGTGCCAGCAGTTTTGAAAGGACCTTAAATCAGCCCCAGCATTTT.

In nucleotides, the CDR3 is TGTGCCAGCAGCGGGGGACTAGCGGGCTACGAGCAGTACTTC. As protein: CASSGGLAGYEQYF. The chain recombines TRBV9 with TRBJ2-7, with 12 bases identical to TRBD2. V shed 3 bases, J shed 3 bases, and the junction held 1 base outside the gene matches. The CDR3 is 14 amino acids. Germline values: CDR1 SGDLS, CDR2 YYNGEE.

This clone has only a few counts. The rearrangement joins TRBV7-3 to TRBJ2-2, with 7 bases matching TRBD2. The CDR3 runs 16 residues. Germline V gene data show CDR1 as SGHTA and CDR2 as FQGTGA. V was clipped by 2 bases and J by 1 base; unmatched bases: 4. The CDR3 here is CASSLGGLLNTGELFF. The CDR3 DNA is TGTGCCAGCAGCTTAGGGGGACTACTGAACACCGGGGAGCTGTTTTTT.

The V call is TRBV14, the J call TRBJ2-2; 9 bases fit TRBD2. Germline V lookup: CDR1 SGHDN, CDR2 FVKESK. With V trimmed by 5 bases and J by 0 bases, 4 bases remained unmatched. The CDR3 has 16 amino acids. The CDR3 DNA reads as TGTGCCAGCAGCACTCCTAGCGGGGCGAACACCGGGGAGCTGTTTTTT. Amino acid sequence: CASSTPSGANTGELFF.

V gene TRBV9 combines with J gene TRBJ2-3; D gene ambiguous. The CDR3 has 12 amino acids. The germline V and J ends were trimmed by 5 bases and 5 bases, with 9 bases remaining between them. Per the germline V gene, CDR1 is SGDLS and CDR2 is YYNGEE. The CDR3 bases are TGTGCCAGCAGTGCCAACTTAGATACGCAGTATTTT. This sequence encodes CASSANLDTQYF.

V and J are TRBV9 and TRBJ2-1; D not resolved. The germline V gene has CDR1 SGDLS and CDR2 YYNGEE. The V and J ends lost 4 bases and 7 bases respectively, with 12 bases between them. The CDR3 is 13 amino acids. This CDR3 reads CASSLGYGNEQFF. The CDR3 bases are TGTGCCAGCAGCTTAGGGTACGGGAATGAGCAGTTCTTC.

This chain links TRBV5-1 with TRBJ2-1, with D unclear. The CDR3 loop spans 14 amino acids. V was cut by 0 bases and J by 9 bases, with 13 bases left in between. Looked up from germline, CDR1 is SGHRS and CDR2 is YFSETQ. The CDR3 loop reads CASSLGSPPPEQFF. In DNA, the CDR3 is TGCGCCAGCAGCTTGGGGTCACCACCCCCTGAGCAGTTCTTC.

V usage is TRBV19 and J usage is TRBJ1-1; D unclear. V lost 5 bases and J lost 3, with 7 bases in between. The CDR3 has 12 amino acids. The germline V gene has CDR1 LNHDA and CDR2 SQIVND (reference sequence). This CDR3 reads CASSLRDTEAFF. CDR3 DNA sequence: TGTGCCAGTAGTTTGAGAGACACTGAAGCTTTCTTT. The full variable domain, with the rest looked up from reference TRBV19 and TRBJ1-1, is DGGITQSPKYLFRKEGQNVTLSCEQNLNHDAMYWYRQDPGQGLRLIYYSQIVNDFQKGDIAEGYSVSREKKESFPLTVTSAQKNPTAFYLCASSLRDTEAFFGQGTRLTVV.

This rearrangement joins TRBV27 to TRBJ2-1; the D is unclear. The CDR3 length is 13 residues. Germline CDR1 and CDR2: MNHEY and SMNVEV (reference sequence). Trimming took 5 bases from V and 2 from J, leaving 7 bases between them. In DNA, the CDR3 is TGTGCCAGCAGTCTACCCCCCTACAATGAGCAGTTCTTC. Its protein is CASSLPPYNEQFF.

The rearrangement uses TRBV2 and TRBJ2-2; 14 positions match TRBD2. CDR1 SNHLY and CDR2 FYNNEI come from the germline V gene. After removal of 6 bases from V and 8 bases from J, the junction contained 5 bases not matched to a gene. The CDR3 has 15 amino acids. CDR3 bases: TGTGCCAGCAGCGCCGGGACTAGCGGGAGTGGGGAGCTGTTTTTT. It yields the protein CASSAGTSGSGELFF.

This rearrangement joins TRBV4-1 to TRBJ2-7; TRBD2 matches 7 bases. V was clipped by 4 bases and J by 0 bases; unmatched bases: 6. CDR3 size: 15 residues. CDR1 is MGHRA and CDR2 is YSYEKL in the germline V gene. The CDR3, as DNA: TGCGCCAGCAGCCCGACGGGCGGGAGCTCCTACGAGCAGTACTTC. Its translation: CASSPTGGSSYEQYF.

This chain links TRBV4-3 with TRBJ2-2; no reliable D call. CDR1 LGHNA and CDR2 YSLEER come from the germline V gene. The CDR3 sequence is 16 residues long. V was pared by 1 base and J by 2 bases, with 11 bases between. The CDR3 DNA reads TGCGCCAGCAGCCAAGCCGCCGGGCCCAACACCGGGGAGCTGTTTTTT. It specifies CASSQAAGPNTGELFF.

J is TRBJ2-1 and V is TRBV2; 8 bases line up with TRBD2. The germline V gene encodes CDR1 SNHLY and CDR2 FYNNEI. The CDR3 length is 16 residues. V lost 3 bases to trimming and J lost 0 bases; unmatched junction nucleotides: 4. Written as DNA, the CDR3 is TGTGCCAGCAGTGATACTAGCGGCAGCTCCTACAATGAGCAGTTCTTC. This encodes CASSDTSGSSYNEQFF.

The CDR3 DNA is TGTGCCAGCAGAGATGGGAGCGCGACCCAGTACTTC. It translates to CASRDGSATQYF. The chain links TRBV27 to TRBJ2-5; tentatively, D is TRBD2 (5 bases). V lost 6 bases and J 7 bases, leaving 12 bases between the germline ends. Germline V gene lookup returns CDR1 MNHEY and CDR2 SMNVEV (reference sequence). The CDR3 covers 12 residues.

J is TRBJ2-7 and V is TRBV11-2; D perhaps matches TRBD1 (6 bases). Per the germline V gene, CDR1 is SGHAT and CDR2 is FQNNGV. The CDR3 sequence is 14 residues long. V dropped 3 bases and J dropped 2 bases, with 11 bases sitting between them. CDR3 in DNA: TGTGCCAGCAGCTTCGGGACACATACCTACGAGCAGTACTTC. As protein: CASSFGTHTYEQYF.

This chain links TRBV6-5 with TRBJ2-7, with D unclear. V was trimmed by 0 bases and J by 2 bases, leaving 8 bases between them. Germline-derived CDR1 and CDR2 are MNHEY and SVGAGI. CDR3 size: 14 residues. The CDR3 DNA follows: TGTGCCAGCAGTTACTCGACGTCAGCCTACGAGCAGTACTTC. This sequence encodes CASSYSTSAYEQYF.

This clone appeared once. The chain links TRBV27 to TRBJ1-2; a possible D gene is TRBD1 (5 bases). The V gene's germline CDR1 is MNHEY and CDR2 SMNVEV (reference sequence). The V end was cut by 5 bases, the J end by 7 bases, with 17 bases between. The CDR3 consists of 14 residues. As DNA, the CDR3 is TGTGCCAGCAGTCCCTATTCGGGGGGAGGTGGCTACACCTTC. Its protein is CASSPYSGGGGYTF.